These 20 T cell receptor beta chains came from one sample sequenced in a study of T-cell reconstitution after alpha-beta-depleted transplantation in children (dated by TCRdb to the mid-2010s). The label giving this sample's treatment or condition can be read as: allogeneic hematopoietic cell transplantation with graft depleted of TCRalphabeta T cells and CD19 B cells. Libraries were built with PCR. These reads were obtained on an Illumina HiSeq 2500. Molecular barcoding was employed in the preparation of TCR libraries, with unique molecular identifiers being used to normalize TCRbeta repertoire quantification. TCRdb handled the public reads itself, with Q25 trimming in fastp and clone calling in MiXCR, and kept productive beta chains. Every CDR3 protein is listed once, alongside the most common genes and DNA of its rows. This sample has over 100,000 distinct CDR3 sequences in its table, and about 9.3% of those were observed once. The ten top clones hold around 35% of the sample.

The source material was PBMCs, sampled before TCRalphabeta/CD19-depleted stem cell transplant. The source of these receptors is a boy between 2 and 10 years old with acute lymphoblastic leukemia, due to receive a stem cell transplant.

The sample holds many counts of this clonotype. In DNA form, the CDR3 reads TGCGCCAGCAGCTTGGACGGGGGCGTTTTGAATGAGCAGTTCTTC. Its protein is CASSLDGGVLNEQFF. This sequence joins TRBV5-1 and TRBJ2-1, with D perhaps matching TRBD1 or TRBD2 (6 bases each). Germline V lookup: CDR1 SGHRS, CDR2 YFSETQ. Trimming pared 0 bases from V and 7 bases from J, leaving 14 bases between. This CDR3 is 15 amino acids long.

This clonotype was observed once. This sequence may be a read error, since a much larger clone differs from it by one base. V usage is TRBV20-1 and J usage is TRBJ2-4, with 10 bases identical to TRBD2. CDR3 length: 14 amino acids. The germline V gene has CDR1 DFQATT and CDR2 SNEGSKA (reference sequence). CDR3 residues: CSARGTSGLGIQNF. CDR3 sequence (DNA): TGCAGTGCTAGAGGGACTAGCGGACTTGGCATTCAGAACTTC.

The chain's CDR3 is CASSIATGRIVEQFF. Here the CDR3 DNA reads TGTGCCAGTAGTATTGCGACAGGGCGGATTGTAGAGCAGTTCTTC. The chain recombines TRBV19 with TRBJ2-1; TRBD1 agrees at 7 bases. CDR3 size: 15 residues. The V and J ends lost 3 bases and 10 bases, in that order; junction bases with no gene match: 12. From germline, CDR1 is LNHDA and CDR2 SQIVND (reference sequence).

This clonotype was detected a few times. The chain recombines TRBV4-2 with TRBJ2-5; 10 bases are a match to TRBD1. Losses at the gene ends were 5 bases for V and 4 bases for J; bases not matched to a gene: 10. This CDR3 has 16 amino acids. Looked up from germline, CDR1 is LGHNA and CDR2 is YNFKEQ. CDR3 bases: TGTGCCAGCAGCGACTTCAAACGGGACAGGGGAGAGACCCAGTACTTC. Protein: CASSDFKRDRGETQYF.

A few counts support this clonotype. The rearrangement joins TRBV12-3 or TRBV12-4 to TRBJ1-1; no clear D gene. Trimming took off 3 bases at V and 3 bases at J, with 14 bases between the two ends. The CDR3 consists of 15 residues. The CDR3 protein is CASSFGIGRDTEAFF. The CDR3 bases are TGTGCCAGCAGTTTTGGGATAGGGAGGGACACTGAAGCTTTCTTT.

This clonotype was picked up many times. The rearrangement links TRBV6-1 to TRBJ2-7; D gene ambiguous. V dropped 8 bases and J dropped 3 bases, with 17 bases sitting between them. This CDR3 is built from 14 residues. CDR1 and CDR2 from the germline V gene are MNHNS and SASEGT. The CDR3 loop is CASSLSVSDYEQYF. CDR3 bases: TGTGCCAGCTCACTTTCGGTCTCTGACTACGAGCAGTACTTC.

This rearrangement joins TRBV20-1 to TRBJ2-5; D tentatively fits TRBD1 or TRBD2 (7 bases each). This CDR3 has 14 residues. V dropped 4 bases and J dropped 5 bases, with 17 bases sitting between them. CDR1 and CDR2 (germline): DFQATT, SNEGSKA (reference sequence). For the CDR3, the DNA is TGCAGTGCTACCGGAGGGAGGGGGCTGGAGACCCAGTACTTC. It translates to CSATGGRGLETQYF.

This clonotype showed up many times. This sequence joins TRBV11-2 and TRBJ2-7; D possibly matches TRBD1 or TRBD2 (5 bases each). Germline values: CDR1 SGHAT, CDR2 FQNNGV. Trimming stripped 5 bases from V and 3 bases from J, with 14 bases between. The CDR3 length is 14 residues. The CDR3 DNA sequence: TGTGCCAGCAGCCGGACCCAGGGACGCTACGAGCAGTACTTC. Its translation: CASSRTQGRYEQYF.

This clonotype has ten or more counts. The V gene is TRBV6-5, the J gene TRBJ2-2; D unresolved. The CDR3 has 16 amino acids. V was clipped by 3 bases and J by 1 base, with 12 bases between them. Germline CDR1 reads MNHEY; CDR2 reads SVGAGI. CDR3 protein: CASSYGQHKNTGELFF. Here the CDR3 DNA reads TGTGCCAGCAGTTATGGGCAACATAAGAACACCGGGGAGCTGTTTTTT.

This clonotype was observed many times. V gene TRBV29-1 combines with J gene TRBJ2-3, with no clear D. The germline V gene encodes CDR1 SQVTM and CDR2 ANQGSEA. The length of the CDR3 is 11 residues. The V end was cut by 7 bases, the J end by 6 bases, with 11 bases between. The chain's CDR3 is CSGSTGDTQYF. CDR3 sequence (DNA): TGCAGCGGATCCACGGGCGATACGCAGTATTTT.

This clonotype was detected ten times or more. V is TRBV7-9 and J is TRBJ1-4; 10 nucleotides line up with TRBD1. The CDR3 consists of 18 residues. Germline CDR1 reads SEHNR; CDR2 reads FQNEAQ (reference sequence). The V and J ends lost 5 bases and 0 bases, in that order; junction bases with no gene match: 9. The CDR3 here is CASSRGTGAVATNEKLFF. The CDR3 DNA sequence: TGTGCCAGCAGCCGAGGGACAGGGGCGGTTGCAACTAATGAAAAACTGTTTTTT.

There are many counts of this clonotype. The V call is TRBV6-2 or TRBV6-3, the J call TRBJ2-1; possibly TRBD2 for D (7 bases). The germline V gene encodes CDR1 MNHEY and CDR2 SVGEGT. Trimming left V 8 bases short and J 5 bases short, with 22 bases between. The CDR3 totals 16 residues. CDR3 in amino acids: CASSTRGGTSDNEQFF. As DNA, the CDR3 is TGTGCCAGCTCCACGAGGGGGGGGACATCCGACAATGAGCAGTTCTTC.

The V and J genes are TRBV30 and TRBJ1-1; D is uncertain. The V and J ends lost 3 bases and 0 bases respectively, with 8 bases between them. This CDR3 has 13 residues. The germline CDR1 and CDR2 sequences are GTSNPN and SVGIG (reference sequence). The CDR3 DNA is TGTGCCTGGAGAACTGCCTTGAACACTGAAGCTTTCTTT. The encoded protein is CAWRTALNTEAFF.

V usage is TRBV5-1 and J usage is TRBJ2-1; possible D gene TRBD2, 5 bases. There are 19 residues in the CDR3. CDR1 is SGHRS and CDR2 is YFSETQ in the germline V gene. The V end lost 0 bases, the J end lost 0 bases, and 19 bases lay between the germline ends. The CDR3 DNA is TGCGCCAGCAGCTTGGGGCCCGAGGGTAGCCCAAACTCCTACAATGAGCAGTTCTTC. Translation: CASSLGPEGSPNSYNEQFF.

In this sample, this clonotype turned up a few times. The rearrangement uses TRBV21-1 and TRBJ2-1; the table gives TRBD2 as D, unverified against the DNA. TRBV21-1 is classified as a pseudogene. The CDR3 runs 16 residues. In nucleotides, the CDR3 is TGTGCCAGCAGCAAAGCTAGGGAGCTCTCCTACAATGAGCAGTTCTTC. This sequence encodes CASSKARELSYNEQFF.

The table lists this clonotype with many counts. The chain's CDR3 is CASSPETGRVTEQFF. CDR3 DNA sequence: TGTGCCAGCAGCCCAGAGACAGGGCGGGTGACTGAGCAGTTCTTC. The chain recombines TRBV7-9 with TRBJ2-1, with 7 positions matching TRBD1. The ends lost 5 bases at V and 9 bases at J; junction bases unmatched: 13. CDR3 size: 15 residues. CDR1 is SEHNR, CDR2 FQNEAQ, per germline (reference sequence).

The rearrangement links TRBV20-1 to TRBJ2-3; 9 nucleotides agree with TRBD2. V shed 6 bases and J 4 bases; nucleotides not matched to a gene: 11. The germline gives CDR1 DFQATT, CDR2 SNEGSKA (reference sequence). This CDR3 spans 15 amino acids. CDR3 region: CSANLSGRKADTQYF. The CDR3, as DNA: TGCAGTGCAAACCTTAGCGGGAGAAAGGCAGATACGCAGTATTTT.

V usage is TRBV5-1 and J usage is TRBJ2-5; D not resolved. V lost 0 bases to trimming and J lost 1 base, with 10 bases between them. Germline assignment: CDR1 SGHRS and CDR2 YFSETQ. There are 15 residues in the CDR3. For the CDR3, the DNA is TGCGCCAGCAGCTTGGGGCCGGGCGTCCAAGAGACCCAGTACTTC. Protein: CASSLGPGVQETQYF.

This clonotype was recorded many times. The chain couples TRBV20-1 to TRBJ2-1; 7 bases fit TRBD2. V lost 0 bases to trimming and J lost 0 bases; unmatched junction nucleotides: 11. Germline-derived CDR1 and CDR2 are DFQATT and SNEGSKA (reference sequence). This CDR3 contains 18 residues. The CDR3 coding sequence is TGCAGTGCTAGAGATTTATTGCGGGAGACAGACTCCTACAATGAGCAGTTCTTC. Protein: CSARDLLRETDSYNEQFF.

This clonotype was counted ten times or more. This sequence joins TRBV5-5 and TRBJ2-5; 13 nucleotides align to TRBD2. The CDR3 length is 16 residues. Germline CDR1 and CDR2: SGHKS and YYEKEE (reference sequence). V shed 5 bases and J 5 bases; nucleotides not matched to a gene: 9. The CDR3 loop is CASSLGLAGSSETQYF. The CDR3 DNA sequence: TGTGCCAGCAGTCTGGGACTAGCGGGGAGTTCGGAGACCCAGTACTTC.